Sequencing of this T cell receptor (beta chain) was carried out in a study of blood T cell repertoires in COVID-19. Looking at the study overall: Sites in the United States, Italy and Spain provided acute and convalescent COVID-19 samples.

The Seattle patients joined while their infection was active and were tracked longitudinally afterward. Germline CDR1 SGHVS, CDR2 FQNEAQ. The J segment lost 0 bases and the V segment lost 5 bases, leaving 6 bases of the junction unmatched. This CDR3 spans 16 amino acids. Methods used by the authors: From reference gene primer amplification, estimates of nucleated cell counts were derived. Data came from immunoSEQ multiplex PCR; TCRdb stores just in-frame clones and leaves some out. V, J and clone size derive from that table, while D and trimming were established from the DNA sequence. The sample consists of around 260,000 clones, over 75% of them appearing once.

Sequencing used peripheral blood. The chain uses TRBV7-8 and TRBJ2-2; 7 bases match TRBD1. The origin of this receptor is a woman in her seventies with COVID-19, enrolled during active disease. The CDR3 reads CASSHRQGANTGELFF. The CDR3 DNA reads TGTGCCAGCAGCCACCGACAGGGTGCGAACACCGGGGAGCTGTTTTTT.